By proportion, the clone carrying this T cell receptor beta chain is medium-sized. Its antigen remains unknown. The CDR3 consists of 14 residues. The germline CDR1 and CDR2 sequences are MGHDK and SYGVNS. Trimming pared 0 bases from V and 3 bases from J, leaving 8 bases between. The source of the sample is a study of HIV-infected patients and healthy controls. Points from the study as a whole: HIV-associated CDR3 frequencies dropped significantly during therapy; CMV-associated ones, mostly rising, changed nonsignificantly. Significant mean usage differences between HIV-infected patients and controls involved eight alpha and eight beta V genes.

Whole blood was used without fractionation, so all unsorted peripheral T cells were included. Peripheral blood, roughly 2.5 ml, was drawn for RNA extraction. Alpha and beta constant-region primers primed reverse transcription of about 470 ng RNA. Using multiplexing indices, alpha and beta chain libraries were generated apart by chain-specific third strand synthesis. TCRdb re-derived calls from the 5' RACE reads in MiXCR, one entry per CDR3 protein. The sample shows some 7,800 distinct CDR3 sequences, 5.5% to 7% of them seen only once. The specimen was blood, collected before antiretroviral therapy. This sequence joins TRBV25-1 and TRBJ2-5; no firm D call. The clonotype comes from an adult with HIV infection. Here the CDR3 reads CASSEYIGKETQYF. The CDR3 DNA sequence: TGTGCCAGCAGTGAATACATTGGGAAAGAGACCCAGTACTTC.